This T cell receptor beta chain was sequenced for a study of regulatory T cells in long-lasting Graves disease. About this clonotype: No antigen is known for it.

CDR1 is KGHSH and CDR2 is LQKENI in the germline V gene. This CDR3 has 17 amino acids. J was trimmed by 6 bases and V by 0 bases; bases with no gene match: 9. Broader study findings: For persistent Graves' patients, TCR diversity was lower than for newly diagnosed ones. Relative to new patients (approximately 1,000), persistent patients exhibited greater sharing of public clonotypes (approximately 2,500). Persistent cases favored TRBV28, TRBJ1-2 and TRBJ2-5.

As to time point: newly diagnosed GD, antithyroid drugs for less than 3 months. With RNA extracted from PBMCs as input, the TCR library was made. Per American Thyroid Association guidelines, Graves' disease was diagnosed. Both iRepertoire HTBI primers and Arm-PCR of CDR3 regions were used to build the TCR beta libraries. MiXCR was run by TCRdb on the multiplex PCR reads, yielding one entry per CDR3 protein. The sample holds approximately 230,000 distinct CDR3 sequences; around 19% are singletons and the top ten take 22%. The sample in question was peripheral blood mononuclear cells (PBMCs), obtained at new diagnosis, from a patient treated with antithyroid drugs. V gene TRBV18 combines with J gene TRBJ2-2; TRBD1 aligns across 8 bases. This TCR was sampled from a female donor with Graves disease. The CDR3 here is CASSPPRAGGIAGELFF. In nucleotides, the CDR3 is TGTGCCAGCTCACCACCGCGGGCAGGGGGCATCGCCGGGGAGCTGTTTTTT. Looking up the rest from reference TRBV18 and TRBJ2-2 gives the full variable domain: NAGVMQNPRHLVRRRGQEARLRCSPMKGHSHVYWYRQLPEEGLKFMVYLQKENIIDESGMPKERFSAEFPKEGPSILRIQQVVRGDSAAYFCASSPPRAGGIAGELFFGEGSRLTVL.